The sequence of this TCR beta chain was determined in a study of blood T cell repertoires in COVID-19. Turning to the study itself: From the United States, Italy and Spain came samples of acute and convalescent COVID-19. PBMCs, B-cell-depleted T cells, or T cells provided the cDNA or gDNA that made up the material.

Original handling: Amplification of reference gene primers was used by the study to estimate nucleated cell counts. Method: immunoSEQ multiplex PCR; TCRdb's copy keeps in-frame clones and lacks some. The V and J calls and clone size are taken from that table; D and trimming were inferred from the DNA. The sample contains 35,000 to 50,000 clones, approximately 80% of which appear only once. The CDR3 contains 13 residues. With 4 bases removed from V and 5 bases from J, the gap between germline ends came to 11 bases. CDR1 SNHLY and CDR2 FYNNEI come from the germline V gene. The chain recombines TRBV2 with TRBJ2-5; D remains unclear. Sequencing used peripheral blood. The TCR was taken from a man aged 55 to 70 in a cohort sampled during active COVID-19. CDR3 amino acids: CASSASSLETQYF. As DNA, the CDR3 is TGTGCCAGCAGTGCGAGCTCTCTGGAGACCCAGTACTTC.